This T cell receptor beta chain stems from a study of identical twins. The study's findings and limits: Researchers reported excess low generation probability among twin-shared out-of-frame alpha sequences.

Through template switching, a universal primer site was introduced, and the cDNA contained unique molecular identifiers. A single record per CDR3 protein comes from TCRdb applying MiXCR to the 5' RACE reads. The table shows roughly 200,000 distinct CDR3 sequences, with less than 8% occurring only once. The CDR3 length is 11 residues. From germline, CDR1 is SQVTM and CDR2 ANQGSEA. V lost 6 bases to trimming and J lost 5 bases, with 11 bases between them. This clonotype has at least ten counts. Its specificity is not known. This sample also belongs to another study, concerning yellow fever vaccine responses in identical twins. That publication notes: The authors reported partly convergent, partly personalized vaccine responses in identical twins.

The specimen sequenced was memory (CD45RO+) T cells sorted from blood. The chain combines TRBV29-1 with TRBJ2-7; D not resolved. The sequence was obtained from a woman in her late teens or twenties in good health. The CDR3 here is CSVATWDEQYF. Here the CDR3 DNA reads TGCAGCGTGGCGACCTGGGACGAGCAGTACTTC.